Listed below are T cell receptor beta chains from one sample, sequenced in a study of T cells in Graves' hyperthyroidism and ophthalmopathy. MiXCR, applied by TCRdb to the multiplex PCR reads, yields one record per CDR3 protein. Here the sample spans approximately 710,000 distinct CDR3 sequences, 17% being singletons. Input material: blood. These receptors were taken from a man aged 50 to 59 with Graves' hyperthyroidism. CDR3s include the opening cysteine and the closing phenylalanine or tryptophan. Each record gives: J gene, clone size, V gene, D gene, CDR3 DNA, CDR3 protein. The D gene is left open where the match is weak. Not every row has a clone size; where given, it reads once, few, many or a size class.

J gene: TRBJ1-4; clone size: many; V gene: TRBV12-3/TRBV12-4; D gene: TRBD1; CDR3 DNA: TGTGCCAGCAGTTTCAGACAGGGGGCTGGTAATGAAAAACTGTTTTTT; CDR3 protein: CASSFRQGAGNEKLFF
J gene: TRBJ2-1; clone size: few; V gene: TRBV4-1; D gene: TRBD2; CDR3 DNA: TGCGCCAGCAGCCAAGCAGGGACTACCGGATACAATGAGCAGTTCTTC; CDR3 protein: CASSQAGTTGYNEQFF
J gene: TRBJ2-1; clone size: .; V gene: TRBV19; D gene: .; CDR3 DNA: TGTGCCAGTAGTATGGGGGTCTCATACAATGAGCAGTTCTTC; CDR3 protein: CASSMGVSYNEQFF
J gene: TRBJ2-6; clone size: few; V gene: TRBV25-1; D gene: TRBD2; CDR3 DNA: TGTGCCAGCAGTGATTGGGAGGGAACTGGGGCCAACGTCCTGACTTTC; CDR3 protein: CASSDWEGTGANVLTF
J gene: TRBJ1-2; clone size: few; V gene: TRBV28; D gene: .; CDR3 DNA: TGTGCCAGCAGTTTCCCGGGTCTGTCTGGCTACACCTTC; CDR3 protein: CASSFPGLSGYTF
J gene: TRBJ2-2; clone size: few; V gene: TRBV7-3; D gene: .; CDR3 DNA: TGTGCCAGCAGCTTAACGTCCGGGTTGAACACCGGGGAGCTGTTTTTT; CDR3 protein: CASSLTSGLNTGELFF
J gene: TRBJ2-1; clone size: many; V gene: TRBV7-8; D gene: .; CDR3 DNA: TGTGCCAGCAGCCCTGAAGAGCGGGCCGCCTACAATGAGCAGTTCTTC; CDR3 protein: CASSPEERAAYNEQFF
J gene: TRBJ1-2; clone size: many; V gene: TRBV11-2; D gene: .; CDR3 DNA: TGTGCCAGCACTCAACGACAGACCGCTGTAAACTATGGCTACACCTTC; CDR3 protein: CASTQRQTAVNYGYTF
J gene: TRBJ2-7; clone size: .; V gene: TRBV19; D gene: .; CDR3 DNA: TGTGCCAGTAGTATATCAGGGTACCTTAGATACGAGCAGTACTTC; CDR3 protein: CASSISGYLRYEQYF
J gene: TRBJ2-1; clone size: .; V gene: TRBV29-1; D gene: TRBD2; CDR3 DNA: TGCAGCGTCCTCAAAGGGGAGCGGGAGTTCGACAATGAGCAGTTCTTC; CDR3 protein: CSVLKGEREFDNEQFF
J gene: TRBJ2-1; clone size: few; V gene: TRBV27; D gene: .; CDR3 DNA: TGTGCCAGCAGTTTATCTGGCGGGAAGAAAACCTCCTACAATGAGCAGTTCTTC; CDR3 protein: CASSLSGGKKTSYNEQFF
J gene: TRBJ2-7; clone size: few; V gene: TRBV10-2; D gene: .; CDR3 DNA: TGCGCCAGCAGTGAGTCCCCCGGCTACGAGCAGTACTTC; CDR3 protein: CASSESPGYEQYF
J gene: TRBJ2-7; clone size: many; V gene: TRBV2; D gene: TRBD1; CDR3 DNA: TGTGCCAGCAGTGAAGGGTATTTCTTGGACAGGGGCTACGAGCAGTACTTC; CDR3 protein: CASSEGYFLDRGYEQYF
J gene: TRBJ2-3; clone size: many; V gene: TRBV20-1; D gene: TRBD2; CDR3 DNA: TGCAGTGCTCGGCGGGGACTAGCGGGTGGATCAGATACGCAGTATTTT; CDR3 protein: CSARRGLAGGSDTQYF
J gene: TRBJ1-3; clone size: many; V gene: TRBV12-3/TRBV12-4; D gene: .; CDR3 DNA: TGTGCCAGCAGAAAATTTGCAGAGCACTCTGGAAACACCATATATTTT; CDR3 protein: CASRKFAEHSGNTIYF
J gene: TRBJ2-7; clone size: few; V gene: TRBV10-3; D gene: TRBD2; CDR3 DNA: TGTGCCATCAGTACGGGACTAGCGCTGAGCTCCTACGAGCAGTACTTC; CDR3 protein: CAISTGLALSSYEQYF
J gene: TRBJ1-3; clone size: many; V gene: TRBV28; D gene: .; CDR3 DNA: TGTGCCAGCAGCAGCCTCCATGACAGTCGCTCTGGAAACACCATATATTTT; CDR3 protein: CASSSLHDSRSGNTIYF
J gene: TRBJ2-3; clone size: few; V gene: TRBV4-1; D gene: TRBD2; CDR3 DNA: TGCGCCAGCAGCCAACGACTAGCGGGCGATAGCACAGATACGCAGTATTTT; CDR3 protein: CASSQRLAGDSTDTQYF
J gene: TRBJ2-3; clone size: .; V gene: TRBV11-2; D gene: .; CDR3 DNA: TGTGCCAGCTCCGACGTTACAAGCCCCACAGATACGCAGTATTTT; CDR3 protein: CASSDVTSPTDTQYF
J gene: TRBJ2-5; clone size: .; V gene: TRBV7-2; D gene: .; CDR3 DNA: TGTGCCAGCAGCTTAGAGGTAGTCCAAGAGACCCAGTACTTC; CDR3 protein: CASSLEVVQETQYF
J gene: TRBJ2-2; clone size: .; V gene: TRBV19; D gene: TRBD1; CDR3 DNA: TGTGCCAGTACCCGGGACAGGGGATTTACCGGGGAGCTGTTTTTT; CDR3 protein: CASTRDRGFTGELFF
J gene: TRBJ1-1; clone size: .; V gene: TRBV5-1; D gene: TRBD1; CDR3 DNA: TGCGCCAGCAGCTTGGACCACAGGGGATCCACTGAAGCTTTCTTT; CDR3 protein: CASSLDHRGSTEAFF
J gene: TRBJ1-6; clone size: many; V gene: TRBV5-1; D gene: TRBD1; CDR3 DNA: TGCGCCAGCAGCTTGGAGACAGGGACTTCACCCCTCCACTTT; CDR3 protein: CASSLETGTSPLHF
J gene: TRBJ2-3; clone size: many; V gene: TRBV2; D gene: .; CDR3 DNA: TGTGCCAGCGGGAGACGGCCTTCCCCCGGCACAGATACGCAGTATTTT; CDR3 protein: CASGRRPSPGTDTQYF
J gene: TRBJ1-5; clone size: few; V gene: TRBV19; D gene: .; CDR3 DNA: TGTGCCAGTAGTATAGAAGGTCAGCCCCAGCATTTT; CDR3 protein: CASSIEGQPQHF
J gene: TRBJ2-3; clone size: .; V gene: TRBV18; D gene: .; CDR3 DNA: TGTGCCAGCTCACCGGGAGCCGGCTTGTCCACAGATACGCAGTATTTT; CDR3 protein: CASSPGAGLSTDTQYF
J gene: TRBJ2-7; clone size: few; V gene: TRBV7-9; D gene: .; CDR3 DNA: TGTGCCAGCAGCCACGAATTTAAGGGATCCTACGAGCAGTACTTC; CDR3 protein: CASSHEFKGSYEQYF
J gene: TRBJ2-7; clone size: many; V gene: TRBV28; D gene: .; CDR3 DNA: TGTGCCAGCAGTTCATCTGGGGACTGGAACGCCTACGAGCAGTACTTC; CDR3 protein: CASSSSGDWNAYEQYF
J gene: TRBJ2-1; clone size: many; V gene: TRBV7-2; D gene: .; CDR3 DNA: TGTGCCAGCAGCTTAGCGGGGACCCGGAGGTACAATGAGCAGTTCTTC; CDR3 protein: CASSLAGTRRYNEQFF
J gene: TRBJ1-2; clone size: few; V gene: TRBV10-3; D gene: TRBD1; CDR3 DNA: TGTGCCATCAGTGAGTCGCAGGGGGGGGGCTACACCTTC; CDR3 protein: CAISESQGGGYTF
J gene: TRBJ2-7; clone size: .; V gene: TRBV3-1; D gene: .; CDR3 DNA: TGTGCCAGCAGCCAAGATTTCGGCAGGGACGCCTACGAGCAGTACTTC; CDR3 protein: CASSQDFGRDAYEQYF
J gene: TRBJ2-2; clone size: many; V gene: TRBV13; D gene: .; CDR3 DNA: TGTGCCAGCAGCTATCGGGGTAGCGGGGAGCTGTTTTTT; CDR3 protein: CASSYRGSGELFF
J gene: TRBJ1-2; clone size: few; V gene: TRBV4-1; D gene: .; CDR3 DNA: TGCGCCAGCAGCCAAGAAAGGTGGGGCCGTTATGGCTACACCTTC; CDR3 protein: CASSQERWGRYGYTF
J gene: TRBJ2-2; clone size: .; V gene: TRBV12-3/TRBV12-4; D gene: .; CDR3 DNA: TGTGCCAGCAGGGGGGTATGGGAAGACACCGGGGAGCTGTTTTTT; CDR3 protein: CASRGVWEDTGELFF
J gene: TRBJ2-1; clone size: .; V gene: TRBV28; D gene: TRBD1; CDR3 DNA: TGTGCCAGCAGTTTATTCGGGACAGGGTACAACTCCATACTCTCCGGGGAGCAGTTCTTC; CDR3 protein: CASSLFGTGYNSILSGEQFF
J gene: TRBJ1-5; clone size: few; V gene: TRBV28; D gene: .; CDR3 DNA: TGTGCCAGCACCCGACCGGGACGAATAAATCAGCCCCAGCATTTT; CDR3 protein: CASTRPGRINQPQHF
J gene: TRBJ2-3; clone size: .; V gene: TRBV28; D gene: .; CDR3 DNA: TGTGCCAGCAGTTTGACCAGTACTAGCCTTAGCACAGATACGCAGTATTTT; CDR3 protein: CASSLTSTSLSTDTQYF
J gene: TRBJ2-5; clone size: few; V gene: TRBV5-1; D gene: .; CDR3 DNA: TGCGCCAGCAGCTTGGTACGGCGGCGCCCGGAGGAGACCCAGTACTTC; CDR3 protein: CASSLVRRRPEETQYF
J gene: TRBJ2-1; clone size: .; V gene: TRBV11-2; D gene: TRBD2; CDR3 DNA: TGTGCCAGCAGCCCGGGACTAGCGGAAAGCTCCTACAATGAGCAGTTCTTC; CDR3 protein: CASSPGLAESSYNEQFF
J gene: TRBJ1-1; clone size: .; V gene: TRBV6-1; D gene: .; CDR3 DNA: TGTGCCAGCAGGGCGGGGCAAGGGCACAACACTGAAGCTTTCTTT; CDR3 protein: CASRAGQGHNTEAFF
J gene: TRBJ1-6; clone size: few; V gene: TRBV20-1; D gene: .; CDR3 DNA: TGCAGTGCTGCAACCAGAAGCTCCTATAATTCACCCCTCCACTTT; CDR3 protein: CSAATRSSYNSPLHF
J gene: TRBJ1-6; clone size: .; V gene: TRBV6-1; D gene: .; CDR3 DNA: TGTGCCAGCAGTGAACTTAAGGGGACACCCCTCCACTTT; CDR3 protein: CASSELKGTPLHF
J gene: TRBJ1-6; clone size: many; V gene: TRBV28; D gene: TRBD1; CDR3 DNA: TGTGCCAGCAGTAGACGACAGGGGAATAATTCACCCCTCCACTTT; CDR3 protein: CASSRRQGNNSPLHF
J gene: TRBJ2-7; clone size: many; V gene: TRBV27; D gene: TRBD2; CDR3 DNA: TGTGCCAGCAGTTGGGGGAGGGGCGAGCAGTACTTC; CDR3 protein: CASSWGRGEQYF
J gene: TRBJ2-7; clone size: many; V gene: TRBV7-8; D gene: .; CDR3 DNA: TGTGCCAGCAGCCCCCGGGACTTAGCGAGCGACGAGCAGTACTTC; CDR3 protein: CASSPRDLASDEQYF
J gene: TRBJ2-7; clone size: many; V gene: TRBV20-1; D gene: .; CDR3 DNA: TGCAGTGCTAGAGAAACCAGACAGCCTGCCTACGAGCAGTACTTC; CDR3 protein: CSARETRQPAYEQYF
J gene: TRBJ2-5; clone size: .; V gene: TRBV5-1; D gene: TRBD1; CDR3 DNA: TGCGCCAGCAGCCCCGGGACAGCAAAACAAGAGACCCAGTACTTC; CDR3 protein: CASSPGTAKQETQYF
J gene: TRBJ2-1; clone size: .; V gene: TRBV19; D gene: .; CDR3 DNA: TGTGCCAGTAGTATCCTGGTAAACAATGAGCAGTTCTTC; CDR3 protein: CASSILVNNEQFF
J gene: TRBJ2-1; clone size: many; V gene: TRBV6-1; D gene: TRBD1; CDR3 DNA: TGTGCCAGCAGCACAGGACAGGGCGGTAGTGAGCAGTTCTTC; CDR3 protein: CASSTGQGGSEQFF
J gene: TRBJ2-1; clone size: many; V gene: TRBV7-3; D gene: .; CDR3 DNA: TGTGCCAGCAGCCCACAGGGTTATGAGCAGTTCTTC; CDR3 protein: CASSPQGYEQFF
J gene: TRBJ2-5; clone size: many; V gene: TRBV19; D gene: .; CDR3 DNA: TGTGCCAGTAGTATAAGAAGAGCGGAGCAAGAGACCCAGTACTTC; CDR3 protein: CASSIRRAEQETQYF
J gene: TRBJ2-1; clone size: few; V gene: TRBV29-1; D gene: .; CDR3 DNA: TGCAGCGTTGTTCGGACTGAATCTTCTCCGGGGAATGAGCAGTTCTTC; CDR3 protein: CSVVRTESSPGNEQFF
J gene: TRBJ2-7; clone size: many; V gene: TRBV5-6; D gene: TRBD1; CDR3 DNA: TGTGCCAGCTCAAGATCGGGGACAGGCCCGGGCGAGCAGTACTTC; CDR3 protein: CASSRSGTGPGEQYF
J gene: TRBJ1-1; clone size: .; V gene: TRBV19; D gene: .; CDR3 DNA: TGTGCCAGTAGTATAAGCAGAGGGAACACTGAAGCTTTCTTT; CDR3 protein: CASSISRGNTEAFF
J gene: TRBJ1-5; clone size: many; V gene: TRBV28; D gene: .; CDR3 DNA: TGTGCCAGCAGTTTATCCCATCAGCCCCAGCATTTT; CDR3 protein: CASSLSHQPQHF
J gene: TRBJ2-1; clone size: once; V gene: TRBV6-1; D gene: .; CDR3 DNA: TGTGCCAGCAGCTCAGTGGGGCCATCCCAAAGCGACGATGAGCAGTTCTTC; CDR3 protein: CASSSVGPSQSDDEQFF
J gene: TRBJ1-1; clone size: .; V gene: TRBV6-2/TRBV6-3; D gene: .; CDR3 DNA: TGTGCCAGCAGTTCTCCATTACTAAACACTGAAGCTTTCTTT; CDR3 protein: CASSSPLLNTEAFF
J gene: TRBJ2-1; clone size: many; V gene: TRBV6-2/TRBV6-3; D gene: TRBD2; CDR3 DNA: TGTGCCAGCAGTTATCGGACTAGCGGAAGCTCCTACAATGAGCAGTTCTTC; CDR3 protein: CASSYRTSGSSYNEQFF
J gene: TRBJ2-7; clone size: many; V gene: TRBV7-2; D gene: TRBD2; CDR3 DNA: TGTGCCAGCAGCCCCCGAGGGACTAGCGTTATATCCTACGAGCAGTACTTC; CDR3 protein: CASSPRGTSVISYEQYF